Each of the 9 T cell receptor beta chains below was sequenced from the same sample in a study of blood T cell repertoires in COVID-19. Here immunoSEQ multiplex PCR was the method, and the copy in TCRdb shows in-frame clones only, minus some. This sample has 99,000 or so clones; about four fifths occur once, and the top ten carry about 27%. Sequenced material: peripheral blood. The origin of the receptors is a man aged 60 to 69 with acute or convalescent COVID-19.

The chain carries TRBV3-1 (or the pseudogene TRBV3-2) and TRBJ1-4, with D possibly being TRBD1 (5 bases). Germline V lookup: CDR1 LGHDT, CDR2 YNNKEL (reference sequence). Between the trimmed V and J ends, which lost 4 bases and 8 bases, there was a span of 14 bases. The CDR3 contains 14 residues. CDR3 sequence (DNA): TGTGCCAGCAGCCCCAGGGTAGGTTCGGAAAAACTGTTTTTT. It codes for CASSPRVGSEKLFF.

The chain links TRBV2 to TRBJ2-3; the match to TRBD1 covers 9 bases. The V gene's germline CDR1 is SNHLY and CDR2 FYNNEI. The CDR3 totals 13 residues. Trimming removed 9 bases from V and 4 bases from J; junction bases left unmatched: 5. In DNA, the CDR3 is TGTGCCAGGACGACAGGGGGAGCAGATACGCAGTATTTT. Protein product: CARTTGGADTQYF. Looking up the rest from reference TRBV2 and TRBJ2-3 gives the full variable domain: EPEVTQTPSHQVTQMGQEVILRCVPISNHLYFYWYRQILGQKVEFLVSFYNNEISEKSEIFDDQFSVERPDGSNFTLKIRSTKLEDSAMYFCARTTGGADTQYFGPGTRLTVL.

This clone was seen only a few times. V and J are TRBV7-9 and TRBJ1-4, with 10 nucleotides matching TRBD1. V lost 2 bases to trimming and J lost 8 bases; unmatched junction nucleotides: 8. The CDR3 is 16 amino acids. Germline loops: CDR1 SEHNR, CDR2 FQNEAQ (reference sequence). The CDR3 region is CASSLRDRGVGEKLFF. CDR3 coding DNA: TGTGCCAGCAGCTTACGGGACAGGGGTGTAGGGGAAAAACTGTTTTTT. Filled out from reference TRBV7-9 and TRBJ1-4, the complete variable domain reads DTGVSQNPRHKITKRGQNVTFRCDPISEHNRLYWYRQTLGQGPEFLTYFQNEAQLEKSRLLSDRFSAERPKGSFSTLEIQRTEQGDSAMYLCASSLRDRGVGEKLFFGSGTQLSVL.

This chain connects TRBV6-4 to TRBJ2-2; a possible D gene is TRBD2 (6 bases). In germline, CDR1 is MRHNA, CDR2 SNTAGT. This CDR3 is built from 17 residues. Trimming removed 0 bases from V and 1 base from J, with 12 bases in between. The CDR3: CASSDSFQGLNTGELFF. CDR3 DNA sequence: TGTGCCAGCAGTGACTCGTTCCAGGGACTGAACACCGGGGAGCTGTTTTTT.

CDR3 sequence: CASSYWGGAQPQHF. DNA for the CDR3: TGTGCCAGCAGTTACTGGGGTGGGGCCCAGCCCCAGCATTTT. The V gene is TRBV6-2 or TRBV6-3, the J gene TRBJ1-5, with a tentative D call TRBD1 (5 bases). In germline, CDR1 is MNHEY, CDR2 SVGEGT. The V gene lost 1 base and the J gene lost 7 bases, with 11 bases spanning the gap. The CDR3 is 14 amino acids.

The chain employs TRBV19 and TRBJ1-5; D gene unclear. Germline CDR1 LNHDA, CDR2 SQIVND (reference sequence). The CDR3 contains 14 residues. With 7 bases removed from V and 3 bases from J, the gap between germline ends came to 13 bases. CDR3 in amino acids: CASKLDGVNQPQHF. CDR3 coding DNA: TGTGCCAGTAAGTTGGACGGGGTCAATCAGCCCCAGCATTTT.

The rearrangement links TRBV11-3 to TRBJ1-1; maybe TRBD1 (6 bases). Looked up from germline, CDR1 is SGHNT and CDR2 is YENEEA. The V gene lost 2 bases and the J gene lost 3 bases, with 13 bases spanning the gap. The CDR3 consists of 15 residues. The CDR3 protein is CASSLKFQGYTEAFF. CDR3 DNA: TGTGCCAGCAGCTTAAAATTTCAGGGGTACACTGAAGCTTTCTTT.

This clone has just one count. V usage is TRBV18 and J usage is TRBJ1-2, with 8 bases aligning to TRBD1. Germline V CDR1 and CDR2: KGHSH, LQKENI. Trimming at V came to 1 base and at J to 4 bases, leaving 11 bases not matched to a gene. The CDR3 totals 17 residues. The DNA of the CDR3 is TGTGCCAGCTCACCACAGCCGCTGGGACAGGCCTTCTATGGCTACACCTTC. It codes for CASSPQPLGQAFYGYTF.

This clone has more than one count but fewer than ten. The CDR3, as DNA: TGTGCCAGTAGGGGCCGGGGCTACACCTTC. Its protein is CASRGRGYTF. The chain recombines TRBV19 with TRBJ1-2; D remains ambiguous. CDR1 and CDR2 (germline): LNHDA, SQIVND (reference sequence). This CDR3 is 10 amino acids long. Trimming took off 6 bases at V and 8 bases at J, with 7 bases between the two ends.